This entry lists 9 T cell receptor beta chains sequenced from one sample in a study of control samples from healthy donors and cancer patients. Clones were sequenced by immunoSEQ multiplex PCR, and TCRdb holds only the in-frame ones, with some missing. Among roughly 54,000 clones listed, around 95% were seen once. The sample was blood. The source of these receptors is a woman in her twenties or thirties in good health.

CDR3 coding DNA: TGTGCCAGCAGCTTAGCAGGCTGGGGCCCTCCCGGAAACACCATATATTTT. Translating gives CASSLAGWGPPGNTIYF. The chain combines TRBV11-2 with TRBJ1-3; possibly TRBD1 for D (5 bases). V lost 1 base and J 4 bases, leaving 17 bases between the germline ends. The germline CDR1 and CDR2 sequences are SGHAT and FQNNGV. The CDR3 consists of 17 residues.

Of note for this clone: A junction end diverges from the germline sequence, so it may reflect a read error. This chain links TRBV28 with TRBJ2-7, with D perhaps TRBD1 or TRBD2 (5 bases each). Germline V gene lookup returns CDR1 MDHEN and CDR2 SYDVKM. The CDR3 loop spans 12 amino acids. As DNA, the CDR3 is TGTGCCAGCAGTTTATGGGGGGTCTCACCTGACTTC. Its protein product is CASSLWGVSPDF.

The chain joins TRBV11-2 to TRBJ2-1; TRBD2 matches at 10 bases. Germline values: CDR1 SGHAT, CDR2 FQNNGV. CDR3 length equals 16 residues. The ends lost 0 bases at V and 9 bases at J; junction bases unmatched: 8. The DNA of the CDR3 is TGTGCCAGCAGCTTAGAGTTTCTAGCGGGAGCGTCTGAGCAGTTCTTC. Its protein is CASSLEFLAGASEQFF.

This sequence joins TRBV24-1 and TRBJ1-2; TRBD1 agrees at 7 bases. In germline, CDR1 is KGHDR, CDR2 SFDVKD. This CDR3 is built from 14 residues. V lost 4 bases to trimming and J lost 8 bases; unmatched junction nucleotides: 9. In DNA form, the CDR3 reads TGTGCCACCAGTGACCGGCGGACAGGTGGAGGCTACACCTTC. Translated, it gives CATSDRRTGGGYTF.

The V call is TRBV5-5, the J call TRBJ2-1, with D possibly TRBD1 on 6 matching bases. The CDR3 has 15 amino acids. Trimming stripped 4 bases from V and 8 bases from J, with 19 bases between. CDR1 is SGHKS and CDR2 is YYEKEE in the germline V gene (reference sequence). The CDR3 bases are TGTGCCAGCAGCCGGGACAACCCGGGCATTGATGAGCAGTTCTTC. Translating it yields CASSRDNPGIDEQFF.

The chain couples TRBV6-5 to TRBJ1-4; 10 bases match TRBD1. CDR1 and CDR2 from the germline V gene are MNHEY and SVGAGI. Trimming at V came to 6 bases and at J to 7 bases, leaving 5 bases not matched to a gene. The CDR3 loop spans 14 amino acids. The chain's CDR3 is CASSPWTGGEKLFF. CDR3 DNA: TGTGCCAGCAGCCCCTGGACAGGGGGTGAAAAACTGTTTTTT.

This chain connects TRBV29-1 to TRBJ2-6, with D unresolved. Germline CDR1 reads SQVTM; CDR2 reads ANQGSEA. This CDR3 has 15 amino acids. The V and J ends lost 4 bases and 2 bases respectively, with 12 bases between them. CDR3 nucleotide sequence: TGCAGCGTTGGGAACTGGGTAGCTGGGGCCAACGTCCTGACTTTC. Translated: CSVGNWVAGANVLTF.

This rearrangement joins TRBV23-1 to TRBJ2-1; TRBD1 is a possible D gene (6 bases). TRBV23-1 is treated as an ORF (open reading frame) with a function not yet certain. The CDR3 is made up of 14 amino acids. Trimming cost V 6 bases and J 8 bases, with 17 bases left between them. CDR3 nucleotide sequence: TGCGCCAGCAGCGGGAAGGACAGATTTTATGAGCAGTTCTTC. It codes for CASSGKDRFYEQFF.

The gene calls are TRBV19 and TRBJ2-5, with TRBD1 identical over 8 bases. This CDR3 comprises 16 residues. V was pared by 8 bases and J by 6 bases, with 17 bases of the junction left unmatched. The germline gives CDR1 LNHDA, CDR2 SQIVND (reference sequence). The CDR3: CASRSAGGDLKKTQYF. The CDR3 DNA reads as TGTGCCAGTCGGTCCGCAGGGGGCGATCTTAAAAAGACCCAGTACTTC. Full variable domain (remainder filled in from reference TRBV19 and TRBJ2-5): DGGITQSPKYLFRKEGQNVTLSCEQNLNHDAMYWYRQDPGQGLRLIYYSQIVNDFQKGDIAEGYSVSREKKESFPLTVTSAQKNPTAFYLCASRSAGGDLKKTQYFGPGTRLLVL.